The TCR beta chain under discussion was sequenced for a study of blood T cell repertoires in COVID-19. Study context: Sources were T cells, B-cell-depleted T cells, or PBMCs; the material itself was cDNA or gDNA.

Data came from immunoSEQ multiplex PCR; TCRdb stores just in-frame clones and leaves some out. The data contain fewer than 350,000 clones, around 85% of them singletons. This clone has only a few counts. The material sequenced was PBMCs or T cells enriched from blood (not recorded which). The TCR sequence derives from a woman in her forties or fifties who had recovered from COVID-19.

CDR3 protein: CSVGQSSYNEQFF. In DNA, the CDR3 is TGCAGCGTAGGACAGAGCTCCTACAATGAGCAGTTCTTC. The chain has TRBV29-1 and TRBJ2-1, with D maybe TRBD1 (6 bases). Germline V gives CDR1 SQVTM, CDR2 ANQGSEA. There are 13 residues in the CDR3. Trimming pared 6 bases from V and 0 bases from J, leaving 9 bases between.